The text below deals with one T cell receptor beta chain. This CDR3 is 17 amino acids long. Germline V gene lookup returns CDR1 WNHNN and CDR2 SYGVQD (reference sequence). V trimming: 8 bases; J trimming: 1 base; junction bases outside the gene matches: 11. This record comes from a study of blood T cell repertoires in COVID-19. Across the study: Material from acute and convalescent COVID-19 was sourced from the United States, Italy and Spain. PBMCs, B-cell-depleted T cells, or T cells were the source of the cDNA or gDNA that made up the material.

Original methodology: Scientists estimated how many nucleated cells there were by amplifying reference gene primers. Sequenced by immunoSEQ multiplex PCR; TCRdb stores in-frame clones only, minus some. The DNA gave D and trimming, while V, J and clone size come from that table. In the table there are roughly 670,000 clones, 85% to 90% of which are singletons. What was sequenced was peripheral blood. The chain uses TRBV10-1 and TRBJ2-2; 9 bases line up with TRBD2. The TCR comes from a young woman with acute or convalescent COVID-19. CDR3 sequence reads: CASSRGSGGLNTGELFF. Written as DNA, the CDR3 is TGCGCCAGCTCCCGGGGTAGCGGGGGCTTGAACACCGGGGAGCTGTTTTTT.